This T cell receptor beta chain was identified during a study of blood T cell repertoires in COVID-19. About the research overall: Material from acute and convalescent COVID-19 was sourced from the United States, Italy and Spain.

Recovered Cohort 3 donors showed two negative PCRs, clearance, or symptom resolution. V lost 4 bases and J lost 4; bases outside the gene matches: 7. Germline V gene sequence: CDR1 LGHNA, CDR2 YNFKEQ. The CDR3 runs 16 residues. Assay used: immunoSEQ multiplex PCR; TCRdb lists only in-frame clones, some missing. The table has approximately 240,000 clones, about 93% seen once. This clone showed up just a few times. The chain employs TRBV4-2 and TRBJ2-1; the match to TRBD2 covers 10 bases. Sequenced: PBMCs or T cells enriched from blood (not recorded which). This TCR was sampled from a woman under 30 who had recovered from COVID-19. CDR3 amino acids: CASSPLPSGRYNEQFF. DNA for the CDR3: TGTGCCAGCAGCCCCCTTCCTAGCGGGAGATACAATGAGCAGTTCTTC.